What follows are 20 T cell receptor beta chains derived from one specimen sequenced in a study of Graves' ophthalmopathy and Graves' hyperthyroidism. TCR beta CDR3 regions were amplified from RNA transcripts. HTBI-primed first-round RT-PCR preceded second-round multiplex PCR. TCRdb reprocessed the multiplex PCR reads via MiXCR and lists one record per CDR3 protein. The sample lists just over 400,000 distinct CDR3 sequences, around 20% occurring once. Material: peripheral blood. The receptors shown here come from a woman aged 18-29 years with stable Graves' hyperthyroidism.

The chain links TRBV20-1 to TRBJ2-7, with 7 bases matching TRBD1. This CDR3 is 14 amino acids long. V lost 5 bases and J lost 0; bases outside the gene matches: 7. Germline assignment: CDR1 DFQATT and CDR2 SNEGSKA (reference sequence). CDR3 protein: CSAEDRASSYEQYF. As DNA, the CDR3 is TGCAGTGCTGAAGACAGGGCGAGCTCCTACGAGCAGTACTTC.

The chain carries TRBV5-1 and TRBJ1-3; D gene ambiguous. Germline V CDR1 and CDR2: SGHRS, YFSETQ. The CDR3 contains 16 residues. The V gene lost 0 bases and the J gene lost 0 bases, with 10 bases spanning the gap. The CDR3 sequence is CASSLGTSSSGNTIYF. Written as DNA, the CDR3 is TGCGCCAGCAGCTTGGGAACATCGAGCTCTGGAAACACCATATATTTT.

Only one count was recorded for this clonotype. This chain links TRBV12-3 or TRBV12-4 with TRBJ1-1, with D uncertain. The CDR3 loop spans 12 amino acids. V lost 8 bases and J 1 base, leaving 8 bases between the germline ends. CDR3 coding DNA: TGTGCCAGCCTCCTTGGGAACACTGAAGCTTTCTTT. Amino acid sequence: CASLLGNTEAFF.

This clonotype has a count of ten or more. The chain couples TRBV7-2 to TRBJ2-7, with 15 bases aligning to TRBD2. The CDR3 is 15 amino acids. V lost 5 bases and J lost 2; bases outside the gene matches: 1. CDR1 SGHTA and CDR2 FQGNSA come from the germline V gene. CDR3 sequence: CASSRTSGRAYEQYF. The CDR3 bases are TGTGCCAGCAGCAGGACTAGCGGGAGGGCCTACGAGCAGTACTTC.

This chain connects TRBV27 to TRBJ1-1, with D tentatively TRBD1 (5 bases). CDR1 is MNHEY, CDR2 SMNVEV, per germline (reference sequence). V gave up 5 bases and J gave up 4 bases, with 14 bases separating them. This CDR3 is built from 14 residues. DNA for the CDR3: TGTGCCAGCAGTCCGACAGTCGAGGTCACTGAAGCTTTCTTT. Translating gives CASSPTVEVTEAFF.

Many counts were recorded for this clonotype. V usage is TRBV27 and J usage is TRBJ1-2, with TRBD1 as a possible D gene (6 bases). V was trimmed by 5 bases and J by 5 bases, leaving 21 bases between them. Germline CDR1 reads MNHEY; CDR2 reads SMNVEV (reference sequence). This CDR3 has 16 residues. This CDR3 reads CASSPSLGQMAYGYTF. For the CDR3, the DNA is TGTGCCAGCAGTCCATCCCTCGGACAGATGGCGTATGGCTACACCTTC.

This clonotype has just a few counts. The genes are TRBV19 and TRBJ2-7, with D maybe TRBD1 (6 bases). Deletions cut 7 bases from V and 3 bases from J, with 16 bases between. Germline CDR1 LNHDA, CDR2 SQIVND (reference sequence). The CDR3 spans 14 residues. The CDR3 DNA reads TGTGCCAGTAAAGGAGAACAGGGTGGCTACGAGCAGTACTTC. This codes for CASKGEQGGYEQYF.

The rearrangement uses TRBV5-1 and TRBJ1-1, with a tentative D call TRBD1 (5 bases). Germline CDR1 reads SGHRS; CDR2 reads YFSETQ. With 4 bases removed from V and 6 bases from J, the gap between germline ends came to 16 bases. The CDR3 runs 14 residues. The DNA of the CDR3 is TGCGCCAGCAGCCCGGATCCAGGGACGGCTGAAGCTTTCTTT. Translated: CASSPDPGTAEAFF.

On this clonotype itself: Since a much larger clone is just one base distant, this may be a read error. The V call is TRBV6-1, the J call TRBJ2-7; TRBD2 aligns across 14 bases. Germline V gives CDR1 MNHNS, CDR2 SASEGT. With V trimmed by 7 bases and J by 5 bases, 10 bases remained unmatched. This CDR3 contains 16 residues. Here the CDR3 reads CASTGTSGRHVNEQYF. The CDR3, as DNA: TGTGCCAGCACCGGGACTAGCGGGAGACATGTGAACGAGCAGTACTTC.

This clonotype showed up many times. V gene TRBV30 combines with J gene TRBJ1-1; no reliable D call. V lost 2 bases and J lost 3, with 10 bases in between. CDR3 length equals 13 residues. In germline, CDR1 is GTSNPN, CDR2 SVGIG (reference sequence). The CDR3 here is CAWSSGSHTEAFF. CDR3 DNA: TGTGCCTGGAGTTCGGGGTCCCACACTGAAGCTTTCTTT.

This clonotype came up many times. The chain couples TRBV19 to TRBJ1-2; D gene unclear. The V end was cut by 7 bases, the J end by 0 bases, with 12 bases between. This CDR3 region has 14 residues. CDR1 LNHDA and CDR2 SQIVND come from the germline V gene (reference sequence). The CDR3, as DNA: TGTGCCAGTACCCCGGACGTGGCTAACTATGGCTACACCTTC. Encoded protein: CASTPDVANYGYTF.

J is TRBJ2-6 and V is TRBV11-2; TRBD1 matches 9 bases. The CDR3 is made up of 17 amino acids. Germline V gene lookup returns CDR1 SGHAT and CDR2 FQNNGV. V gave up 0 bases and J gave up 3 bases; unmatched junction bases: 3. This CDR3 is CASSLDSDRGGANVLTF. The CDR3 nucleotides read TGTGCCAGCAGCTTAGACTCGGACAGGGGTGGGGCCAACGTCCTGACTTTC.

This clonotype has ten or more counts. The CDR3 here is CASRIGSMGQPQHF. DNA for the CDR3: TGTGCCAGTAGAATCGGCAGTATGGGACAGCCCCAGCATTTT. The chain uses TRBV19 and TRBJ1-5; D remains ambiguous. The ends were cut back, 6 bases at V and 7 bases at J, with 16 bases in the middle. The CDR3 extends over 14 amino acids. The germline V gene has CDR1 LNHDA and CDR2 SQIVND (reference sequence).

This clonotype was counted between two and nine times. V usage is TRBV11-2 and J usage is TRBJ1-1; D remains unclear. Germline CDR1 SGHAT, CDR2 FQNNGV. The length of the CDR3 is 15 residues. The CDR3 DNA follows: TGTGTCAGTAGCCAACCGACGGGAATGAACACTGAAGCTTTCTTT. Translated: CVSSQPTGMNTEAFF.

This clonotype was seen at least ten times. The chain couples TRBV6-2 or TRBV6-3 to TRBJ1-2, with 9 bases matching TRBD1. V shed 6 bases, J shed 4 bases, and the junction held 6 bases outside the gene matches. CDR1 MNHEY and CDR2 SVGEGT come from the germline V gene. CDR3 length: 14 amino acids. The CDR3 is CASRRDRAIYGYTF. The CDR3 nucleotides are TGTGCCAGCAGAAGGGACAGGGCAATCTATGGCTACACCTTC.

The chain uses TRBV10-3 and TRBJ2-7; 7 positions agree with TRBD2. This CDR3 comprises 15 residues. The germline V gene has CDR1 ENHRY and CDR2 SYGVKD. V shed 3 bases and J 0 bases; nucleotides not matched to a gene: 5. The CDR3 DNA reads as TGTGCCATCAGTGATGTGGGAGGGGTCTCCTACGAGCAGTACTTC. Protein sequence: CAISDVGGVSYEQYF.

This clonotype was found many times. This sequence joins TRBV27 and TRBJ1-1; TRBD1 aligns across 8 bases. V lost 4 bases to trimming and J lost 11 bases; unmatched junction nucleotides: 9. CDR3 size: 13 residues. Germline V lookup: CDR1 MNHEY, CDR2 SMNVEV (reference sequence). The DNA for the CDR3 is TGTGCCAGCAGTTCGAAAAACCGGGACAGGGCTTTCTTT. Encoded protein: CASSSKNRDRAFF.

This sequence joins TRBV12-3 or TRBV12-4 and TRBJ2-7; perhaps TRBD2 as D (5 bases). The CDR3 loop spans 12 amino acids. Trimming took off 6 bases at V and 6 bases at J, with 12 bases between the two ends. For the CDR3, the DNA is TGTGCCAGCAGCCGGGATGTGGGCGAGCAGTACTTC. Translation gives CASSRDVGEQYF.

This clonotype has only a few counts. This is likely a read error, given that the CDR3 carries no conserved phenylalanine or tryptophan at its end. It is unclear where the CDR3 begins or ends on the DNA, so no DNA is shown, and the CDR3 is as TCRdb lists it. The V gene is TRBV6-2 or TRBV6-3, the J gene TRBJ2-2; no DNA check was done on the table's D call, TRBD1. The CDR3 length equals 13 residues, ends included. The V gene's germline CDR1 is MNHEY and CDR2 SVGEGT. The chain's CDR3 is CASRRENTGELCL.

This clonotype occurred a few times. The rearrangement links TRBV5-1 to TRBJ1-1; D call uncertain. The CDR3 length is 13 residues. V shed 0 bases and J shed 2 bases, with 5 bases lying between them. CDR1 and CDR2 from the germline V gene are SGHRS and YFSETQ. The CDR3 loop is CASSLDHNTEAFF. The CDR3, as DNA: TGCGCCAGCAGCTTGGATCACAACACTGAAGCTTTCTTT.